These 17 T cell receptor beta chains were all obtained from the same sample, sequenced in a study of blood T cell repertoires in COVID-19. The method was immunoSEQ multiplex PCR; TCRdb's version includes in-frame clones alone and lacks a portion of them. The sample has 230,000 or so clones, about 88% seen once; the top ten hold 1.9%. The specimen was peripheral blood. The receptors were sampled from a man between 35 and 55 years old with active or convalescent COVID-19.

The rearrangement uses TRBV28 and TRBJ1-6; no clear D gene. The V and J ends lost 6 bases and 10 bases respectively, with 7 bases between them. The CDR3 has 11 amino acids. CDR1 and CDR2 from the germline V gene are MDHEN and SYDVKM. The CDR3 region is CASRSGSPLHF. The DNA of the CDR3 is TGTGCCAGCAGGTCGGGGTCACCCCTCCACTTT.

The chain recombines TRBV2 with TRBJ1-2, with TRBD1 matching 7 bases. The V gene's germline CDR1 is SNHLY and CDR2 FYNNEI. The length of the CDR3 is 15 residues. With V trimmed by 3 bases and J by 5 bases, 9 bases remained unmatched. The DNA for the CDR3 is TGTGCCAGCAGTGAGAGGCAGGGGGTTGGGTATGGCTACACCTTC. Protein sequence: CASSERQGVGYGYTF.

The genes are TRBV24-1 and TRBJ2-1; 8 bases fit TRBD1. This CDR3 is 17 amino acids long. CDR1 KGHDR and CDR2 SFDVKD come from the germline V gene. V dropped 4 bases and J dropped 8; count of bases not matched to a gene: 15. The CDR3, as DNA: TGTGCCACCAGTGACCCGAGGACAGGGAGTCGATTCCATGAGCAGTTCTTC. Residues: CATSDPRTGSRFHEQFF.

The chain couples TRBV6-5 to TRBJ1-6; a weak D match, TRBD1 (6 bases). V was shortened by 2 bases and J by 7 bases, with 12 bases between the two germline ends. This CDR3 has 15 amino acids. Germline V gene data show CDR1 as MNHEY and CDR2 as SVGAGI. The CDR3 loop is CASSYIGRGNSPLHF. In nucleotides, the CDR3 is TGTGCCAGCAGTTACATAGGCAGGGGAAATTCACCCCTCCACTTT.

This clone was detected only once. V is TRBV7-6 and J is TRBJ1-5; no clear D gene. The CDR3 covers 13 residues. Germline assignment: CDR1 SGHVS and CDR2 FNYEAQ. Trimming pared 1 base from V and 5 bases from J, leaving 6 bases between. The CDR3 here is CASSLGEDQPQHF. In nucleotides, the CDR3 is TGTGCCAGCAGCTTAGGAGAAGATCAGCCCCAGCATTTT.

DNA for the CDR3: TGCGCCAGCAGCCAGCGGGGGTCCTATAATTCACCCCTCCACTTT. This sequence encodes CASSQRGSYNSPLHF. This sequence joins TRBV4-1 and TRBJ1-6, with a weak D call TRBD1 (5 bases). The length of the CDR3 is 15 residues. The germline V and J ends were trimmed by 3 bases and 1 base, with 7 bases remaining between them. Per the germline V gene, CDR1 is MGHRA and CDR2 is YSYEKL.

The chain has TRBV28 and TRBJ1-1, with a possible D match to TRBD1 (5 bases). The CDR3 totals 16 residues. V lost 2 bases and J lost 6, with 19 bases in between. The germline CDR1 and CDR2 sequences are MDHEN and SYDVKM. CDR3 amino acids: CASSLGPRVGWAEAFF. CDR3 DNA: TGTGCCAGCAGTTTAGGCCCCAGGGTGGGGTGGGCTGAAGCTTTCTTT. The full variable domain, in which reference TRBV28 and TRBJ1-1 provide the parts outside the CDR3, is DVKVTQSSRYLVKRTGEKVFLECVQDMDHENMFWYRQDPGLGLRLIYFSYDVKMKEKGDIPEGYSVSREKKERFSLILESASTNQTSMYLCASSLGPRVGWAEAFFGQGTRLTVV.

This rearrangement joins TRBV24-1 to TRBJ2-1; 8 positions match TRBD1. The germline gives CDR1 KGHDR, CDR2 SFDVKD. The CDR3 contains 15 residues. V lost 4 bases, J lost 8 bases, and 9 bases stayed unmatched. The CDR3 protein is CATSDPDRVGHEQFF. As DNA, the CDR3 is TGTGCCACCAGTGACCCGGACAGGGTAGGGCATGAGCAGTTCTTC.

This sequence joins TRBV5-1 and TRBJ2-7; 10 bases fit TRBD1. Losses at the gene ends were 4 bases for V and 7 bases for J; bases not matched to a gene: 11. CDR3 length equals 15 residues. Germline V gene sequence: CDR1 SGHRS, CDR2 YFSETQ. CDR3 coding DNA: TGCGCCAGCAGCCCAAGGACAGGGGGTTTGGGGGAGCAGTACTTC. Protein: CASSPRTGGLGEQYF.

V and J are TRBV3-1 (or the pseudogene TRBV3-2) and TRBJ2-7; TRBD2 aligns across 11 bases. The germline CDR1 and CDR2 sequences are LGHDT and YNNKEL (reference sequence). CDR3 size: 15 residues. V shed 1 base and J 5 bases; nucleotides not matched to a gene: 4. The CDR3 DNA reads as TGTGCCAGCAGCCAAGCTAGCGGGGGGATCAACGAGCAGTACTTC. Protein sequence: CASSQASGGINEQYF.

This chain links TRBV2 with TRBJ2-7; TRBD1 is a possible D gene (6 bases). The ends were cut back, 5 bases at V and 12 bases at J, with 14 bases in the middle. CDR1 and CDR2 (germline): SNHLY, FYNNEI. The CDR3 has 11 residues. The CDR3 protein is CASSLPGHPYF. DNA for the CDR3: TGTGCCAGCAGTTTACCGGGACACCCGTACTTC.

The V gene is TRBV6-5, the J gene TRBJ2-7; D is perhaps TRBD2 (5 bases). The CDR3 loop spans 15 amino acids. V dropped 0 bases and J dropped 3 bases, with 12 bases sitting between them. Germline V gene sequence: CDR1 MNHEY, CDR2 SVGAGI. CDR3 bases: TGTGCCAGCAGTTACTCGAGTCGGGGAAGCTACGAGCAGTACTTC. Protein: CASSYSSRGSYEQYF.

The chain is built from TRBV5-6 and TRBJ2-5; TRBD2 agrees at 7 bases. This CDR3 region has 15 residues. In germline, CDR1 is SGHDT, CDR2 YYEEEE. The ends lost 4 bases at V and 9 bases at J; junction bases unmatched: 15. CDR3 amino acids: CASSPTSTGGVSQYF. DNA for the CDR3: TGTGCCAGCAGCCCTACGTCAACGGGGGGTGTTTCCCAGTACTTC.

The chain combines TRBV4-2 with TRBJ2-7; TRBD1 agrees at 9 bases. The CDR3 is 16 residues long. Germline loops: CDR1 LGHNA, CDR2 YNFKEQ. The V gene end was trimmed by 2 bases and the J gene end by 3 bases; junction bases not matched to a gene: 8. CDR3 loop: CASSQFKGTGSYEQYF. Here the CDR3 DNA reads TGTGCCAGCAGCCAATTCAAGGGGACAGGGAGCTACGAGCAGTACTTC.

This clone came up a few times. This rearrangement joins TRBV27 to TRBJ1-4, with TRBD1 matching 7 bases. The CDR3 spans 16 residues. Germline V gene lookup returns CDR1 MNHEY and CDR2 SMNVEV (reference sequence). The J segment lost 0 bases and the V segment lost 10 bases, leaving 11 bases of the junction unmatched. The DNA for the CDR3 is TGTGCCACCCGAAACCGACAGGGCGCAACTAATGAAAAACTGTTTTTT. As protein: CATRNRQGATNEKLFF.

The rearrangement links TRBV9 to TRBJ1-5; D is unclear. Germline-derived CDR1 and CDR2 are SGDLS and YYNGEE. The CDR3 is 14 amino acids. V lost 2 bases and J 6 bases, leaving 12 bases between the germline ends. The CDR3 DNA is TGTGCCAGCAGCGTGGGGAGAGAATCTCAGCCCCAGCATTTT. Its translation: CASSVGRESQPQHF.

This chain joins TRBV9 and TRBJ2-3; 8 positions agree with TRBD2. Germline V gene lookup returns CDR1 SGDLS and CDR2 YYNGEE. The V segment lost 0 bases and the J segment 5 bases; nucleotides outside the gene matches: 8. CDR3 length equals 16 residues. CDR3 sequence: CASSVGNGGAVDTQYF. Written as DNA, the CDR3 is TGTGCCAGCAGCGTAGGTAACGGGGGGGCCGTAGATACGCAGTATTTT.